A single sample is the source of the 13 T cell receptor beta chains below, sequenced in a study of T cell responses to AZD1222 COVID-19 vaccine. The table came from immunoSEQ multiplex PCR; TCRdb's copy has only in-frame clones and leaves some out. The sample yields tens of thousands of clones, nearly 90% seen once. Sample: peripheral blood, taken 28 days after the second AZD1222 dose. The source of these receptors is an adult who received the AZD1222 COVID-19 vaccine.

This chain joins TRBV19 and TRBJ2-1, with D unresolved. Germline CDR1 is LNHDA and CDR2 is SQIVND (reference sequence). This CDR3 region has 13 residues. The V gene lost 3 bases and the J gene lost 6 bases, with 9 bases spanning the gap. CDR3 amino acids: CASSIIGVNEQFF. The CDR3 DNA sequence: TGTGCCAGTAGTATCATAGGAGTCAATGAGCAGTTCTTC.

This chain links TRBV10-3 with TRBJ2-1, with TRBD1 matching over 9 bases. Germline V CDR1 and CDR2: ENHRY, SYGVKD. CDR3 size: 16 residues. With 5 bases clipped from V and 5 bases from J, the junction kept 10 bases outside the gene matches. The DNA for the CDR3 is TGTGCCATCAGTCCCTCCGGACAGGGGACCCACAATGAGCAGTTCTTC. Its protein product is CAISPSGQGTHNEQFF.

V and J are TRBV18 and TRBJ1-2; 11 bases align to TRBD1. J was trimmed by 2 bases and V by 3 bases; bases with no gene match: 8. CDR1 and CDR2 from the germline V gene are KGHSH and LQKENI. This CDR3 has 17 amino acids. CDR3 nucleotide sequence: TGTGCCAGCTCACCTTTCGGACAGGGGGCTTCCAACTATGGCTACACCTTC. Amino acids: CASSPFGQGASNYGYTF.

The chain couples TRBV5-4 to TRBJ1-1; D is ambiguous. This CDR3 is built from 14 residues. V shed 1 base and J shed 1 base, with 8 bases lying between them. Germline V gives CDR1 SGHNT, CDR2 YYREEE (reference sequence). The CDR3 spells CASSLLLGNTEAFF. CDR3 DNA: TGTGCCAGCAGCTTGTTGTTGGGGAACACTGAAGCTTTCTTT.

The chain has TRBV27 and TRBJ2-3; TRBD2 matches 7 bases. Unmatched junction bases numbered 5, after V lost 6 bases and J lost 2 bases. The CDR3 is 14 residues long. Germline V CDR1 and CDR2: MNHEY, SMNVEV (reference sequence). As DNA, the CDR3 is TGTGCCAGCAGGGCACTAGCGCTCACAGATACGCAGTATTTT. The encoded protein is CASRALALTDTQYF.

The chain has TRBV18 and TRBJ1-2; D unresolved. Germline-derived CDR1 and CDR2 are KGHSH and LQKENI. Trimming cost V 6 bases and J 0 bases, with 14 bases left between them. This CDR3 region has 15 residues. This CDR3 reads CASSEFSRTNYGYTF. The CDR3 nucleotides are TGTGCCAGCTCTGAGTTCTCCCGGACTAACTATGGCTACACCTTC.

The chain uses TRBV29-1 and TRBJ2-7; 8 nucleotides agree with TRBD1. This CDR3 comprises 11 residues. CDR1 SQVTM and CDR2 ANQGSEA come from the germline V gene. V lost 6 bases, J lost 6 bases, and 4 bases stayed unmatched. CDR3 amino acids: CSVRQGSEQYF. CDR3 nucleotides: TGCAGCGTGAGACAGGGGAGCGAGCAGTACTTC.

The gene calls are TRBV7-2 and TRBJ2-7; 10 bases align to TRBD1. The V and J ends lost 3 bases and 4 bases, in that order; junction bases with no gene match: 6. The CDR3 contains 15 residues. Germline lookup yields CDR1 SGHTA and CDR2 FQGNSA. CDR3 in amino acids: CASSLSGTGVYEQYV. The CDR3 nucleotides read TGTGCCAGCAGCTTGTCCGGGACAGGGGTATACGAGCAGTACGTC.

The chain combines TRBV20-1 with TRBJ1-2; no firm D call. V shed 4 bases and J shed 6 bases, with 9 bases lying between them. CDR1 is DFQATT and CDR2 is SNEGSKA in the germline V gene (reference sequence). The CDR3 has 11 amino acids. The CDR3: CSANRGNGYTF. CDR3 in DNA: TGCAGTGCTAACCGTGGGAATGGCTACACCTTC.

The chain couples TRBV11-2 to TRBJ2-7; 9 bases match TRBD2. Trimming at V came to 0 bases and at J to 7 bases, leaving 10 bases not matched to a gene. The CDR3 covers 16 residues. Germline V gene data show CDR1 as SGHAT and CDR2 as FQNNGV. Here the CDR3 DNA reads TGTGCCAGCAGCTTAGATGCTAGCGGGGCGGTAAGGGAGCAGTACTTC. Its translation is CASSLDASGAVREQYF.

The genes are TRBV19 and TRBJ2-5; 16 bases map to TRBD2. CDR1 and CDR2 (germline): LNHDA, SQIVND (reference sequence). V was clipped by 3 bases and J by 7 bases; unmatched bases: 14. CDR3 length equals 19 residues. The CDR3 spells CASSMAGLAGGAPRGTQYF. DNA of the CDR3: TGTGCCAGTAGTATGGCGGGACTAGCGGGAGGGGCGCCCAGGGGGACCCAGTACTTC.

This chain uses TRBV25-1 with TRBJ2-5; TRBD2 agrees at 7 bases. The CDR3 contains 15 residues. V trimming: 5 bases; J trimming: 5 bases; junction bases outside the gene matches: 11. CDR1 and CDR2 (germline): MGHDK, SYGVNS. DNA of the CDR3: TGTGCCAGCAGTCTGGGGGGGGATTCCATGGAGACCCAGTACTTC. Protein product: CASSLGGDSMETQYF.

The chain couples TRBV9 to TRBJ2-2; the match to TRBD2 covers 7 bases. The V gene's germline CDR1 is SGDLS and CDR2 YYNGEE. The CDR3 sequence is 18 residues long. V dropped 0 bases and J dropped 5; count of bases not matched to a gene: 13. The CDR3 bases are TGTGCCAGCAGCGTAGACTGGGGGGGGACCCTTTTAACCGGGGAGCTGTTTTTT. This sequence encodes CASSVDWGGTLLTGELFF.